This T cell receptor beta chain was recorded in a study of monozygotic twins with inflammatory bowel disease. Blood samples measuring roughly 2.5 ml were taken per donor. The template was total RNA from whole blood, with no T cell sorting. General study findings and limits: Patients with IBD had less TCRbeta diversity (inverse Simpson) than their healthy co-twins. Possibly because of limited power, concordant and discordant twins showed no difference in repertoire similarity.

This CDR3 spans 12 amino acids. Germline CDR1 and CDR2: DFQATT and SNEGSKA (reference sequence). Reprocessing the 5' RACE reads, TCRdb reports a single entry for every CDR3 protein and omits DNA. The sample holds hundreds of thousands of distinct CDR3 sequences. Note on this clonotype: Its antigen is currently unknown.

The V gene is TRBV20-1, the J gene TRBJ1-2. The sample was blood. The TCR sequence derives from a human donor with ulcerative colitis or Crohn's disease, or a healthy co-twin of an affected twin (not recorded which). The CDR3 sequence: CSAPEGHSGYTF.